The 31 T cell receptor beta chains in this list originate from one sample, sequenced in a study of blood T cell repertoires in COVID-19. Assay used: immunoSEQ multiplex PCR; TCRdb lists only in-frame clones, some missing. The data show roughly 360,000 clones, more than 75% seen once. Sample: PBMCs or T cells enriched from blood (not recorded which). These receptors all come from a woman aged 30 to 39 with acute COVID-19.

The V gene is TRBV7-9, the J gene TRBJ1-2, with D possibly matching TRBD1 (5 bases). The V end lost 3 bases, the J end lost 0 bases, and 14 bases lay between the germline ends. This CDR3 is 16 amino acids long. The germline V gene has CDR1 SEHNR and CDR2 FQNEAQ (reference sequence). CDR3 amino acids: CASSLSQGLANYGYTF. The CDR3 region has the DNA TGTGCCAGCAGCTTGTCCCAGGGCCTAGCTAACTATGGCTACACCTTC.

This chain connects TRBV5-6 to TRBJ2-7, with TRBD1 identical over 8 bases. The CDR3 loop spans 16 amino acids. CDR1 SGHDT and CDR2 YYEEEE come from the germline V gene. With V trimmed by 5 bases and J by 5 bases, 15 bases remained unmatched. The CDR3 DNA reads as TGTGCCAGCAGTCTCCAATTGGGGACAGGTTTCAACGAGCAGTACTTC. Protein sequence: CASSLQLGTGFNEQYF.

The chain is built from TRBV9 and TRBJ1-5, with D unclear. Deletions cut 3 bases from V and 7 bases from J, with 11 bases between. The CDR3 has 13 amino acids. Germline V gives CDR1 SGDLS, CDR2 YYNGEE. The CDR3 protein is CASSAEGKQPQHF. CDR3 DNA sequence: TGTGCCAGCAGCGCCGAGGGAAAACAGCCCCAGCATTTT. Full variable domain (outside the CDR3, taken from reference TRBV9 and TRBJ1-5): DSGVTQTPKHLITATGQRVTLRCSPRSGDLSVYWYQQSLDQGLQFLIQYYNGEERAKGNILERFSAQQFPDLHSELNLSSLELGDSALYFCASSAEGKQPQHFGDGTRLSIL.

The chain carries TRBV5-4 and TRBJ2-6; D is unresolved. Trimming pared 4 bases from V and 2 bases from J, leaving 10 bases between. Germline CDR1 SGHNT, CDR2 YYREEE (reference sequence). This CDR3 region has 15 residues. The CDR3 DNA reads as TGTGCCAGCAGCATACAAACCCCTGGGGCCAACGTCCTGACTTTC. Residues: CASSIQTPGANVLTF.

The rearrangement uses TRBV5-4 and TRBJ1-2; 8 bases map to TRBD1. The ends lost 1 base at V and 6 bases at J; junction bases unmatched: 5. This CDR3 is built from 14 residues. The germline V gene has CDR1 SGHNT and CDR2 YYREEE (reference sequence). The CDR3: CASSLIPGGHGYTF. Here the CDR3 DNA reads TGTGCCAGCAGCTTGATCCCAGGGGGCCATGGCTACACCTTC.

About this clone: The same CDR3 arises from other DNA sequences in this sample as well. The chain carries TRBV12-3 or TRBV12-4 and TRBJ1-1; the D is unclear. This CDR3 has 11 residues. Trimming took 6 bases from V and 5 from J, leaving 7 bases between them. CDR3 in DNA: TGTGCCAGCAGCTCCCTTACTGAAGCTTTCTTT. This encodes CASSSLTEAFF.

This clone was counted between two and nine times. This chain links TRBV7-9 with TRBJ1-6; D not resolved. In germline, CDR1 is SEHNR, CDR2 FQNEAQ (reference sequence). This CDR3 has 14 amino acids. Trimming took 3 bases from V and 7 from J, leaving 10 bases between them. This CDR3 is CASSFFFENSPLHF. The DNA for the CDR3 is TGTGCCAGCAGCTTTTTTTTCGAGAATTCACCCCTCCACTTT.

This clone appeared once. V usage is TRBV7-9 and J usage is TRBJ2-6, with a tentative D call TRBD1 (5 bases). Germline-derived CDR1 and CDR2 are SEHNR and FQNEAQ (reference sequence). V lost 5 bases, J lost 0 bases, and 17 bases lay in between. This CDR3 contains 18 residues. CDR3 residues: CASSTRPRTISGANVLTF. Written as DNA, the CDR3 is TGTGCCAGCAGCACCCGCCCCCGGACAATCTCTGGGGCCAACGTCCTGACTTTC.

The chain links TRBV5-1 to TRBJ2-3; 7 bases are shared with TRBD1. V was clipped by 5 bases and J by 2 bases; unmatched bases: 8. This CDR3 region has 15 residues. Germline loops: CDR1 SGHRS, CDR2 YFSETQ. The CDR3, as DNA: TGCGCCAGCAGTCCACAGGGGACGTTCACAGATACGCAGTATTTT. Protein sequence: CASSPQGTFTDTQYF.

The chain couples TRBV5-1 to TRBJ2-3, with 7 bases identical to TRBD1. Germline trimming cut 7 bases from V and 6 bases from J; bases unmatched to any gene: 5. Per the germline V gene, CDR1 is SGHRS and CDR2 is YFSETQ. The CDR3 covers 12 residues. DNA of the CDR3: TGCGCCAGCCGACAGGGAGCGGATACGCAGTATTTT. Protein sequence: CASRQGADTQYF.

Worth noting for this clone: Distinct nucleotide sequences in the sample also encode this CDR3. The DNA of the CDR3 is TGTGCCAGTAGTATCCGGGGACAGGGGGCTATCAGCTCCTACAATGAGCAGTTCTTC. Its translation is CASSIRGQGAISSYNEQFF. V is TRBV19 and J is TRBJ2-1; 12 positions match TRBD1. The CDR3 spans 19 residues. The trim removed 3 bases at V and 0 bases at J, leaving 9 bases unmatched. The germline gives CDR1 LNHDA, CDR2 SQIVND (reference sequence).

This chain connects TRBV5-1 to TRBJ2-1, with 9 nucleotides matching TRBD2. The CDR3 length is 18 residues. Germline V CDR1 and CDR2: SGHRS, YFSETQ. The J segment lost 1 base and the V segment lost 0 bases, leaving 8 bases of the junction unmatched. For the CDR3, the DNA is TGCGCCAGCAGCTTGGTTGGGTCTAGCGGGGAATCCTACAATGAGCAGTTCTTC. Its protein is CASSLVGSSGESYNEQFF.

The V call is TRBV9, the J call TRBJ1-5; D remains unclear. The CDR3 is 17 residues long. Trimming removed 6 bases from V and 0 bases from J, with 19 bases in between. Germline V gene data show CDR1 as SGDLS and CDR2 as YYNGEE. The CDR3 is CASIRQGGTYSNQPQHF. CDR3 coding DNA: TGTGCCAGCATCCGACAAGGAGGTACGTATAGCAATCAGCCCCAGCATTTT.

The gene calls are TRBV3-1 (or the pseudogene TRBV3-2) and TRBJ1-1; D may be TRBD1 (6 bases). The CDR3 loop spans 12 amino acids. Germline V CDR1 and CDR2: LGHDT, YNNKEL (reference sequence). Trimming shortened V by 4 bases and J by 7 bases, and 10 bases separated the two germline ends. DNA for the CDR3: TGTGCCAGCAGCCGGGGGGGCGGTGAAGCTTTCTTT. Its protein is CASSRGGGEAFF.

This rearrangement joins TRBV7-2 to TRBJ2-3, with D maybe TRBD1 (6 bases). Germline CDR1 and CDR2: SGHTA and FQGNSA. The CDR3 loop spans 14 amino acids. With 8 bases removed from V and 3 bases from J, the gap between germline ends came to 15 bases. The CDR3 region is CASLGGVETDTQYF. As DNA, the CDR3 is TGTGCCAGCCTTGGGGGCGTCGAAACAGATACGCAGTATTTT.

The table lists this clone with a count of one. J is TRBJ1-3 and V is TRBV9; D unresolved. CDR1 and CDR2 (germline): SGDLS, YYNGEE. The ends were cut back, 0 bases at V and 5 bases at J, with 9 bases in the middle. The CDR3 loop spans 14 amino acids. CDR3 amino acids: CASSVDLFRNTIYF. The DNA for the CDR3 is TGTGCCAGCAGCGTAGATCTGTTTAGAAACACCATATATTTT.

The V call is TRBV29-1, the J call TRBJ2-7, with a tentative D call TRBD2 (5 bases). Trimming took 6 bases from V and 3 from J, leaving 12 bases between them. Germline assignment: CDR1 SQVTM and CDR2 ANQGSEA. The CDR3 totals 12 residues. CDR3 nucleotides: TGCAGCGTCGGATCGGGGTTCTACGAGCAGTACTTC. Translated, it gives CSVGSGFYEQYF.

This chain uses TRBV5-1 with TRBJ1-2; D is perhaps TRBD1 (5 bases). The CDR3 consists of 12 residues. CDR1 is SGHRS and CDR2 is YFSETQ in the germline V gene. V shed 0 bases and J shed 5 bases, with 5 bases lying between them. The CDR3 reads CASSLEGYGYTF. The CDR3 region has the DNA TGCGCCAGCAGCTTGGAGGGGTATGGCTACACCTTC.

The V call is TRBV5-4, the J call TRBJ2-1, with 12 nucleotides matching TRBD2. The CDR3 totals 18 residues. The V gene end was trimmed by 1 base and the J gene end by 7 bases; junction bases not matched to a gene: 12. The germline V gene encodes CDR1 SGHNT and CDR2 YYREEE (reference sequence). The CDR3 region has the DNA TGTGCCAGCAGCTTGTCTCCCCTAGCGGGGGGGCCGTTGAATGAGCAGTTCTTC. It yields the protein CASSLSPLAGGPLNEQFF. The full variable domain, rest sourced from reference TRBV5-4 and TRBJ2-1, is ETGVTQSPTHLIKTRGQQVTLRCSSQSGHNTVSWYQQALGQGPQFIFQYYREEENGRGNFPPRFSGLQFPNYSSELNVNALELDDSALYLCASSLSPLAGGPLNEQFFGPGTRLTVL.

The DNA for the CDR3 is TGCGCCAGCAGCCAAGAGGAGTCGGACTATGGCTACACCTTC. Translation: CASSQEESDYGYTF. This sequence joins TRBV4-3 and TRBJ1-2; unclear D gene. Trimming stripped 0 bases from V and 3 bases from J, with 8 bases between. Germline V lookup: CDR1 LGHNA, CDR2 YSLEER. The CDR3 has 14 amino acids.

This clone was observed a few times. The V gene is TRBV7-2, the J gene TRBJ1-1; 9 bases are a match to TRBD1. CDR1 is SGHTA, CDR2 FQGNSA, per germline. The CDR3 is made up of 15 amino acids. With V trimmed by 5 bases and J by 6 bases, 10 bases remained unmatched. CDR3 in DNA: TGTGCCAGCAGCCAAAACACAGGGGGCATCGCTGAAGCTTTCTTT. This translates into CASSQNTGGIAEAFF.

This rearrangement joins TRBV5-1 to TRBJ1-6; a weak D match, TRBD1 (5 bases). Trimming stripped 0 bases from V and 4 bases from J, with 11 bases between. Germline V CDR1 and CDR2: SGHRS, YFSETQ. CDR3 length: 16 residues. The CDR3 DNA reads TGCGCCAGCAGCTTGGTCACCGGGGGGTATAATTCACCCCTCCACTTT. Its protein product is CASSLVTGGYNSPLHF.

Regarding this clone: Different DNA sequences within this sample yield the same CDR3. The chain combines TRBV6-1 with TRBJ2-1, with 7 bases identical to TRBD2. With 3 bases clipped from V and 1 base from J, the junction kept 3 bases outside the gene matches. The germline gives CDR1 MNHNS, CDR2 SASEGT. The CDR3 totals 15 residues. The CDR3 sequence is CASSESGGSYNEQFF. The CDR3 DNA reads TGTGCCAGCAGTGAGTCGGGGGGATCCTACAATGAGCAGTTCTTC.

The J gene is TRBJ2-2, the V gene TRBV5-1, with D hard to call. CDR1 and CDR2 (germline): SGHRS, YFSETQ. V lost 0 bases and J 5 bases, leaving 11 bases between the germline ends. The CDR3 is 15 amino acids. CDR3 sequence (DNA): TGCGCCAGCAGCTTGGAGGCGACAAATACCGGGGAGCTGTTTTTT. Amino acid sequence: CASSLEATNTGELFF.

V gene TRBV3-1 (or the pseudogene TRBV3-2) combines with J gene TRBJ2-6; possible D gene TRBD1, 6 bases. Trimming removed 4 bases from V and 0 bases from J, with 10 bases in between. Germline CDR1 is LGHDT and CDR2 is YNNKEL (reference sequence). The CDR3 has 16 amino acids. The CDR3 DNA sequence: TGTGCCAGCAGCCTTACAGGGAGCTCTGGGGCCAACGTCCTGACTTTC. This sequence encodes CASSLTGSSGANVLTF.

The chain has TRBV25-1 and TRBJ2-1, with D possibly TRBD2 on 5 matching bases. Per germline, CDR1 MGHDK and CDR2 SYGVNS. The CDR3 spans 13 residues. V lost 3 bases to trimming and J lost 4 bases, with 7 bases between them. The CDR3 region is CASSDPGYNEQFF. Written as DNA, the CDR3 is TGTGCCAGCAGTGACCCGGGGTACAATGAGCAGTTCTTC.

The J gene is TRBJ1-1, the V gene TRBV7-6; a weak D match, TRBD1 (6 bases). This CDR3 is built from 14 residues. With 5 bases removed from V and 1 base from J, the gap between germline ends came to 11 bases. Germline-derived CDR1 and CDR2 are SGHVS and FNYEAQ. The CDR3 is CASSPQTGNTEAFF. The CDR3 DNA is TGTGCCAGCAGCCCCCAGACAGGGAACACTGAAGCTTTCTTT. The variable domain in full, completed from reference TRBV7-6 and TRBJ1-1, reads GAGVSQSPRYKVTKRGQDVALRCDPISGHVSLYWYRQALGQGPEFLTYFNYEAQQDKSGLPNDRFSAERPEGSISTLTIQRTEQRDSAMYRCASSPQTGNTEAFFGQGTRLTVV.

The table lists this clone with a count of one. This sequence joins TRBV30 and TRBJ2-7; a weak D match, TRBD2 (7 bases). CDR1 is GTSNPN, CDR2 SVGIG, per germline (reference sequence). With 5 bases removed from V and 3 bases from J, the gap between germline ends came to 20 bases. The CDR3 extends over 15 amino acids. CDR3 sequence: CAWSSLYGGHYEQYF. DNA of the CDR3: TGTGCCTGGTCCTCTCTCTACGGGGGGCACTACGAGCAGTACTTC. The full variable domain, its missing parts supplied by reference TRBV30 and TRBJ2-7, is SQTIHQWPATLVQPVGSPLSLECTVEGTSNPNLYWYRQAAGRGLQLLFYSVGIGQISSEVPQNLSASRPQDRQFILSSKKLLLSDSGFYLCAWSSLYGGHYEQYFGPGTRLTVT.

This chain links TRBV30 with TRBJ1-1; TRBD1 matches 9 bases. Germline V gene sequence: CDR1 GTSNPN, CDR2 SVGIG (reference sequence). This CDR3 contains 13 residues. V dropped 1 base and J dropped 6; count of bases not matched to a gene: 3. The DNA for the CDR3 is TGTGCCTGGAGTGCTCGACAGGGGGCTGAAGCTTTCTTT. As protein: CAWSARQGAEAFF.

CDR3 sequence (DNA): TGTGCCAGCAGCTTAGACAGACATAATGAGCAGTTCTTC. It encodes CASSLDRHNEQFF. This chain links TRBV7-3 with TRBJ2-1, with D possibly matching TRBD1 (5 bases). The CDR3 contains 13 residues. Trimming removed 2 bases from V and 7 bases from J, with 9 bases in between. The germline V gene encodes CDR1 SGHTA and CDR2 FQGTGA.

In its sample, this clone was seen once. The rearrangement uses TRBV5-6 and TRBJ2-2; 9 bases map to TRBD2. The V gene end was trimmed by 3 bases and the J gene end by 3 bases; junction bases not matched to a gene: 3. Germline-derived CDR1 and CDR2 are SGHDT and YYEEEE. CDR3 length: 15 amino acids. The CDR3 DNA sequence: TGTGCCAGCAGCTCGAGCGGGGGGTACACCGGGGAGCTGTTTTTT. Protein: CASSSSGGYTGELFF.